One T cell receptor beta chain is described in this entry. The data were obtained in a study of blood T cells in healthy people across ages. A second roughly 6 to 11 cycle PCR used barcoded and J-beta primers. Paired-end reads containing CDR3 totaled no fewer than 3 million for each sample. MiXCR, run by TCRdb on the 5' RACE reads, gives a single entry per CDR3 protein. The sample holds hundreds of thousands of distinct CDR3 sequences; 32% are singletons and the top ten take approximately 15%. In germline, CDR1 is KGHDR, CDR2 SFDVKD. The CDR3 length is 19 residues. J was trimmed by 0 bases and V by 4 bases; bases with no gene match: 9.

The receptor's source is an elderly woman in good health. Sample: blood. The rearrangement uses TRBV24-1 and TRBJ2-1; 12 bases are a match to TRBD2. The CDR3 DNA sequence: TGTGCCACCAGTGACCCTACTAGCGGGAGGCCCAGCTCCTACAATGAGCAGTTCTTC. Residues: CATSDPTSGRPSSYNEQFF.